These 19 T cell receptor beta chains share one sample of origin, sequenced in a study of PD-1 blockade in mismatch repair-deficient tumors. Measured with immunoSEQ multiplex PCR; TCRdb has only the in-frame clones, and not every one. The sample has under 85,000 clones, around 73% seen once; the top ten hold roughly 5%. The input for sequencing was peripheral blood, taken 2 weeks after starting pembrolizumab. These receptors were taken from an adult with mismatch repair-deficient cancer.

Regarding this clone: At the DNA level, this CDR3 is encoded by other sequences in the same sample as well. V gene TRBV7-2 combines with J gene TRBJ2-3, with unresolved D. Per the germline V gene, CDR1 is SGHTA and CDR2 is FQGNSA. V lost 2 bases to trimming and J lost 1 base, with 4 bases between them. The CDR3 has 13 amino acids. CDR3 sequence: CASSLPGTDTQYF. The DNA of the CDR3 is TGTGCCAGCAGCTTACCAGGCACAGATACGCAGTATTTT.

The genes are TRBV19 and TRBJ2-1; maybe TRBD1 (6 bases). The CDR3 length is 14 residues. From germline, CDR1 is LNHDA and CDR2 SQIVND (reference sequence). V shed 0 bases and J shed 9 bases, with 12 bases lying between them. The CDR3: CASSIDRDMLEQFF. The CDR3, as DNA: TGTGCCAGTAGTATAGACAGGGACATGCTTGAGCAGTTCTTC.

The V call is TRBV11-1, the J call TRBJ2-2, with 7 nucleotides matching TRBD2. The trim removed 2 bases at V and 5 bases at J, leaving 11 bases unmatched. The CDR3 is 17 residues long. CDR1 and CDR2 from the germline V gene are SGHAT and FQDESV (reference sequence). Here the CDR3 DNA reads TGTGCCAGCAGCTTACTTGGCGGGAGCTGGGGAACCGGGGAGCTGTTTTTT. Encoded protein: CASSLLGGSWGTGELFF. Looking up the rest from reference TRBV11-1 and TRBJ2-2 gives the full variable domain: EAEVAQSPRYKITEKSQAVAFWCDPISGHATLYWYRQILGQGPELLVQFQDESVVDDSQLPKDRFSAERLKGVDSTLKIQPAELGDSAMYLCASSLLGGSWGTGELFFGEGSRLTVL.

This clone was seen a few times. This chain uses TRBV6-4 with TRBJ1-2; D may be TRBD1 (5 bases). CDR1 is MRHNA, CDR2 SNTAGT, per germline. There are 13 residues in the CDR3. V dropped 2 bases and J dropped 4 bases, with 8 bases sitting between them. CDR3 region: CASSDRGSYGYTF. The CDR3 coding sequence is TGTGCCAGCAGTGACCGGGGCTCCTATGGCTACACCTTC.

The rearrangement links TRBV6-6 to TRBJ2-1, with D unresolved. The V end was cut by 6 bases, the J end by 10 bases, with 10 bases between. Germline CDR1 is MNHNY and CDR2 is SVGAGI (reference sequence). The CDR3 is 11 residues long. The CDR3 protein is CASSDITEQFF. The CDR3 DNA reads as TGTGCCAGCAGCGACATAACCGAGCAGTTCTTC.

Written as DNA, the CDR3 is TGTGCCAGTAGTATCGGGACTTATACAGATACGCAGTATTTT. Translation: CASSIGTYTDTQYF. This chain links TRBV19 with TRBJ2-3, with D perhaps TRBD2 (6 bases). The length of the CDR3 is 14 residues. Per the germline V gene, CDR1 is LNHDA and CDR2 is SQIVND (reference sequence). With 3 bases removed from V and 3 bases from J, the gap between germline ends came to 10 bases.

The rearrangement links TRBV7-2 to TRBJ2-2; D remains ambiguous. CDR1 and CDR2 (germline): SGHTA, FQGNSA. This CDR3 is built from 13 residues. Between the trimmed V and J ends, which lost 4 bases and 1 base, there was a span of 4 bases. CDR3 loop: CASSSGNTGELFF. CDR3 sequence (DNA): TGTGCCAGCAGCTCAGGGAACACCGGGGAGCTGTTTTTT.

The chain links TRBV5-5 to TRBJ2-3; D may be TRBD2 (5 bases). The ends were cut back, 0 bases at V and 4 bases at J, with 15 bases in the middle. This CDR3 is built from 16 residues. Per germline, CDR1 SGHKS and CDR2 YYEKEE (reference sequence). CDR3 in amino acids: CASSLGSQRWSDTQYF. The CDR3 nucleotides are TGTGCCAGCAGCTTGGGTTCCCAGCGGTGGTCAGATACGCAGTATTTT.

The chain couples TRBV5-1 to TRBJ1-2; possible D gene TRBD1, 6 bases. The CDR3 loop spans 13 amino acids. V was pared by 4 bases and J by 7 bases, with 14 bases between. Germline assignment: CDR1 SGHRS and CDR2 YFSETQ. CDR3 DNA sequence: TGCGCCAGCAGCCCAACCGGGACACTTGGCTACACCTTC. Translation: CASSPTGTLGYTF.

The chain carries TRBV19 and TRBJ2-3; 12 positions match TRBD2. With V trimmed by 6 bases and J by 4 bases, 8 bases remained unmatched. Germline V gene data show CDR1 as LNHDA and CDR2 as SQIVND (reference sequence). CDR3 length equals 16 residues. The CDR3 DNA sequence: TGTGCCAGTAGGTTAATGACTAGCGGGAGTGCAGATACGCAGTATTTT. Encoded protein: CASRLMTSGSADTQYF. The whole variable domain, remainder taken from reference TRBV19 and TRBJ2-3, is DGGITQSPKYLFRKEGQNVTLSCEQNLNHDAMYWYRQDPGQGLRLIYYSQIVNDFQKGDIAEGYSVSREKKESFPLTVTSAQKNPTAFYLCASRLMTSGSADTQYFGPGTRLTVL.

This clone was found a few times. V is TRBV2 and J is TRBJ1-3, with 9 bases identical to TRBD1. The CDR3 runs to 18 residues. In germline, CDR1 is SNHLY, CDR2 FYNNEI. V shed 5 bases, J shed 1 base, and the junction held 12 bases outside the gene matches. CDR3 coding DNA: TGTGCCAGCAGTTGGGACAGGGCGTTGGGATCTTCTGGAAACACCATATATTTT. Its translation is CASSWDRALGSSGNTIYF. Using reference TRBV2 and TRBJ1-3 for the parts outside the CDR3, the full variable domain is EPEVTQTPSHQVTQMGQEVILRCVPISNHLYFYWYRQILGQKVEFLVSFYNNEISEKSEIFDDQFSVERPDGSNFTLKIRSTKLEDSAMYFCASSWDRALGSSGNTIYFGEGSWLTVV.

This clone was seen once. V gene TRBV7-3 combines with J gene TRBJ1-1; D is uncertain. There are 15 residues in the CDR3. The ends were cut back, 1 base at V and 3 bases at J, with 12 bases in the middle. The germline gives CDR1 SGHTA, CDR2 FQGTGA. Here the CDR3 reads CASSLSRGGYTEAFF. In nucleotides, the CDR3 is TGTGCCAGCAGCTTAAGTCGTGGCGGCTACACTGAAGCTTTCTTT. The full variable domain, with the rest looked up from reference TRBV7-3 and TRBJ1-1, is GAGVSQTPSNKVTEKGKYVELRCDPISGHTALYWYRQSLGQGPEFLIYFQGTGAADDSGLPNDRFFAVRPEGSVSTLKIQRTERGDSAVYLCASSLSRGGYTEAFFGQGTRLTVV.

The rearrangement joins TRBV10-3 to TRBJ2-2; 13 bases agree with TRBD2. CDR3 length: 16 residues. CDR1 is ENHRY, CDR2 SYGVKD, per germline. The V and J ends lost 6 bases and 6 bases, in that order; junction bases with no gene match: 7. This CDR3 is CAIRRWTSGSAGELFF. CDR3 sequence (DNA): TGTGCCATCAGAAGGTGGACTAGCGGGAGTGCCGGGGAGCTGTTTTTT.

As DNA, the CDR3 is TGTGCCAGCAGCCCCCGCGTAGGAGCGGGAGAAAACGAGCAGTACTTC. Encoded protein: CASSPRVGAGENEQYF. This chain links TRBV7-2 with TRBJ2-7, with 8 nucleotides matching TRBD2. Germline loops: CDR1 SGHTA, CDR2 FQGNSA. This CDR3 has 16 amino acids. Losses at the gene ends were 5 bases for V and 5 bases for J; bases not matched to a gene: 14.

The count of this clone is one. The chain is built from TRBV6-4 and TRBJ2-5; D call uncertain. Trimming pared 4 bases from V and 2 bases from J, leaving 11 bases between. This CDR3 is 14 amino acids long. Germline V CDR1 and CDR2: MRHNA, SNTAGT. The chain's CDR3 is CASSGRTPQETQYF. The CDR3 DNA follows: TGTGCCAGCAGTGGGCGGACCCCACAAGAGACCCAGTACTTC.

This clone has more than one count but fewer than ten. This sequence joins TRBV18 and TRBJ2-7; D is unresolved. Germline lookup yields CDR1 KGHSH and CDR2 LQKENI. This CDR3 is 13 amino acids long. Trimming took 4 bases from V and 0 from J, leaving 7 bases between them. DNA for the CDR3: TGTGCCAGCTCACGGCAGAACTCCTACGAGCAGTACTTC. As protein: CASSRQNSYEQYF.

The table lists this clone with a few counts. This chain joins TRBV5-1 and TRBJ2-3; no clear D. The V end was cut by 4 bases, the J end by 4 bases, with 10 bases between. Germline V gene lookup returns CDR1 SGHRS and CDR2 YFSETQ. The CDR3 spans 13 residues. Here the CDR3 reads CASSPVVADTQYF. The CDR3, as DNA: TGCGCCAGCAGCCCTGTGGTGGCAGATACGCAGTATTTT.

This clone turned up a few times. This chain connects TRBV7-6 to TRBJ2-5; D is unresolved. In germline, CDR1 is SGHVS, CDR2 FNYEAQ. V lost 8 bases and J 5 bases, leaving 12 bases between the germline ends. There are 12 residues in the CDR3. CDR3 residues: CASSEPGETQYF. The CDR3 nucleotides are TGTGCCAGCTCCGAACCCGGGGAGACCCAGTACTTC.

The chain carries TRBV4-1 and TRBJ2-7; a possible D gene is TRBD2 (5 bases). V lost 0 bases and J lost 2, with 11 bases in between. This CDR3 region has 15 residues. Germline values: CDR1 MGHRA, CDR2 YSYEKL. DNA for the CDR3: TGCGCCAGCAGCCAAGATCGGGGTTTGGCCTACGAGCAGTACTTC. Amino acids: CASSQDRGLAYEQYF.